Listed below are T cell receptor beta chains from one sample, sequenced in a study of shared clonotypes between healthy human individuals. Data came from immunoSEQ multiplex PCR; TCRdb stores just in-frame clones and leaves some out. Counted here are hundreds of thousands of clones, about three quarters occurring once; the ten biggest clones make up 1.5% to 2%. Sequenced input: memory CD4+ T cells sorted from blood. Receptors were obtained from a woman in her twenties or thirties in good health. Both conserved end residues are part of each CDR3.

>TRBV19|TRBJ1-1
CASRPERRNTEAFF
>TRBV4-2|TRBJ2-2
CASTPGTGANTGELFF
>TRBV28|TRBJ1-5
CASSWGQRSNQPQHF
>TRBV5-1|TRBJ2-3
CASGRGQLTDTQYF
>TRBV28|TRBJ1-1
CASIGGRGFTEAFF
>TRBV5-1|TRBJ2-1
CASSLGVGQGANEQFF
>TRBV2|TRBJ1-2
CASRTRDFAYGYTF
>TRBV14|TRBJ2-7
CASSQGTSGLEQYF
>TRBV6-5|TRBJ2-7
CASSYSVGHEQYF
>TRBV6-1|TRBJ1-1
CASRNREWAEAFF
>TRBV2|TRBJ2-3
CASSATTRTDTQYF
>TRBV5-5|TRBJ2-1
CASSLVTVAYNEQFF
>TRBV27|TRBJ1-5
CASSPWVAVDSNQPQHF
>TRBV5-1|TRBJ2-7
CALRREVMYEQYF
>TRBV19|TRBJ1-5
CASSTGQDNQPQHF
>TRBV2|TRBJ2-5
CASSELGGPQTQYF
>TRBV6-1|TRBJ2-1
CAIARTSGSSEQFF
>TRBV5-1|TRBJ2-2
CASTSGSLTGELFF
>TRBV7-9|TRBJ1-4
CASSSGAQVQKLFF
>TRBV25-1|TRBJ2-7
CASHGENSYEQYF
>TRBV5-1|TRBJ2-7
CASSLSRDSGEQYF
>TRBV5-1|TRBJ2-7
CASGRASGDVSEQYF
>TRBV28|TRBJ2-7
CASWDRLNEQYF
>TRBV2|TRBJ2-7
CASSLGRLGLAGSYEQYF
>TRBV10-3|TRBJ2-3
CAISGTDTQYF
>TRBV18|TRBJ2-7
CASSDRTSGRDYEQYF
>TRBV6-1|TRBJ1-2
CASSEAVGRTRGGYTF
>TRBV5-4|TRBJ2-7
CASSLSSGFSYEQYF
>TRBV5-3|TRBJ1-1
CTNSREHTEAFF
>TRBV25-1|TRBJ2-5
CASSFDTGTEETQYF
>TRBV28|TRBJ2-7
CASSPGVRVSYEQYF
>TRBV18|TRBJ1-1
CASSPWDTEAFF
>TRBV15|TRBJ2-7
CATSRGVGQGTYEQYF
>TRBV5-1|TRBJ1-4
CASSPTGRGEKLFF